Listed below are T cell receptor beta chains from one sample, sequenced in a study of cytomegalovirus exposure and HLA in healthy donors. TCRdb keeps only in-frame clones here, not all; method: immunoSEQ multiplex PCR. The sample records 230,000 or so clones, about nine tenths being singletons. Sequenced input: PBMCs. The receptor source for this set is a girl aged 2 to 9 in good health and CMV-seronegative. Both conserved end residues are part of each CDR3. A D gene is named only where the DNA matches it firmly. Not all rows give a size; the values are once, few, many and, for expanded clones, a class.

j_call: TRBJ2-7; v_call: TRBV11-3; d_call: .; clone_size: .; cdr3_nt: TGTGCCAGCTCTTCAACAGGGAACCCCTACGAGCAGTACTTC; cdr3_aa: CASSSTGNPYEQYF
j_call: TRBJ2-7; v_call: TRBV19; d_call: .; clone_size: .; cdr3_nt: TGTGCCAGTAGTATAGGGCCCGGCCCCGGGAGCGAGCAGTACTTC; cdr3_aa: CASSIGPGPGSEQYF
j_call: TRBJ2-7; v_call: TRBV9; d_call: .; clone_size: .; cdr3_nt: TGTGCCAGCAGCGTAGGGGCGGGTTTAGACGAGCAGTACTTC; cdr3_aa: CASSVGAGLDEQYF
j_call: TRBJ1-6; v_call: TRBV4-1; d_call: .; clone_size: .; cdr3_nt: TGCGCCAGCAGCCCGTACCTCAGCTCCTATAATTCACCCCTCCACTTT; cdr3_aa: CASSPYLSSYNSPLHF
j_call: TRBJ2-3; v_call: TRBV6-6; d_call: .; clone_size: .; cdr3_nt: TGTGCCAGCAGTTCAGGTGTGGGTAGCACAGATACGCAGTATTTT; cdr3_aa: CASSSGVGSTDTQYF
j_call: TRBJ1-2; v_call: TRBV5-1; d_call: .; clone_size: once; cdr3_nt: TGCGCCAGCAGCCCGCCCGCAGGTACTAACTATGGCTACACCTTC; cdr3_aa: CASSPPAGTNYGYTF
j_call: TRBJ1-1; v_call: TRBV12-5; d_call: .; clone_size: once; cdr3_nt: TGTGCTAGTGGTTTCGGGATAAGGAACACTGAAGCTTTCTTT; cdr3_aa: CASGFGIRNTEAFF
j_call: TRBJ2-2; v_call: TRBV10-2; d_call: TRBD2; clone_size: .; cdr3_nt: TGCGCCAGCAGTGAGGCCCCTAGCGGGACCGGGGAGCTGTTTTTT; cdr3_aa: CASSEAPSGTGELFF
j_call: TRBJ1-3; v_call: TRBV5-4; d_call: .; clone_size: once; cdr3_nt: TGTGCCAGCAGCTTCTTCGGTCGAAACGCTGGAAACACCATATATTTT; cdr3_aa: CASSFFGRNAGNTIYF
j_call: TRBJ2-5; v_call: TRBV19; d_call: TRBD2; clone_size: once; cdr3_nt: TGTGCCAGTATTGGGCCTAGCGGGATTGGAGAGACCCAGTACTTC; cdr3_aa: CASIGPSGIGETQYF
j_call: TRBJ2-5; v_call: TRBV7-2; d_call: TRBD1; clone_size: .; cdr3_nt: TGTGCCAGCAGCTTAGTACAGGGGGTCGGAGAGACCCAGTACTTC; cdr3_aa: CASSLVQGVGETQYF
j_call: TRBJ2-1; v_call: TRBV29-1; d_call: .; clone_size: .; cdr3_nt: TGCAGCGTTGTCGCCAGGGCCTACAATGAGCAGTTCTTC; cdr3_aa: CSVVARAYNEQFF
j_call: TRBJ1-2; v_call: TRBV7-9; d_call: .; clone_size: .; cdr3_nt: TGTGCCAGCAGCTTACCCACTTATGGCTACACCTTC; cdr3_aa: CASSLPTYGYTF
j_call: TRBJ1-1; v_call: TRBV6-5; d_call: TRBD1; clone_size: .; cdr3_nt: TGTGCCAGCAGCTCCCCGGGACAGGGAGCTGAAGCTTTCTTT; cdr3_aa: CASSSPGQGAEAFF
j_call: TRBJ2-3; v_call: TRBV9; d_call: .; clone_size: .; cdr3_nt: TGTGCCAGCAGCGTTACAGGGGGGGATCAGCCCCAGTATTTT; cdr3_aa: CASSVTGGDQPQYF
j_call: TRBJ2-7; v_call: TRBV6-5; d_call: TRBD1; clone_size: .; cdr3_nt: TGTGCCAGCGGACAGGGTTCTTCCTACGAGCAGTACTTC; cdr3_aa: CASGQGSSYEQYF
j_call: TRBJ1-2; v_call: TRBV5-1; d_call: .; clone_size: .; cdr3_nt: TGCGCCAGCAGCACAGGGAACTATGGCTACACCTTC; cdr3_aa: CASSTGNYGYTF
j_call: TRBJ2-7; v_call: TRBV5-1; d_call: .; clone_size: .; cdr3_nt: TGCGCCAGCAGCTTGGGGCTGGTTACATACGAGCAGTACTTC; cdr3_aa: CASSLGLVTYEQYF
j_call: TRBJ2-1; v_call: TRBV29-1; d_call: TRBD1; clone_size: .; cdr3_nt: TGCAGCGCCCCATTGGGGACAGGGATAATGAATGAGCAGTTCTTC; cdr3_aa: CSAPLGTGIMNEQFF
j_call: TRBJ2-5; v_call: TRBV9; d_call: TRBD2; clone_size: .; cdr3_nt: TGTGCCAGCAGCGTGGGGACTAGCGGACCCCAAGAGACCCAGTACTTC; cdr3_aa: CASSVGTSGPQETQYF
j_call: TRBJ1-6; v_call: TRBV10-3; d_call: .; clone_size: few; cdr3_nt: TGTGCCATCAGTGAGTCAACAAGCGCGAATTCACCCCTCCACTTT; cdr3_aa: CAISESTSANSPLHF
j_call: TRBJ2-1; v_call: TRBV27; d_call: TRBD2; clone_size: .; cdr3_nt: TGTGCCAGCACGAGACTAGCGGGAGGGCTGGGGTACAATGAGCAGTTCTTC; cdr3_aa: CASTRLAGGLGYNEQFF
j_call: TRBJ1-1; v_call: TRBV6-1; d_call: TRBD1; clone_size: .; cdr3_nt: TGTGCCAGCAGAACGACAGGGTTAGACACTGAAGCTTTCTTT; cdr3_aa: CASRTTGLDTEAFF
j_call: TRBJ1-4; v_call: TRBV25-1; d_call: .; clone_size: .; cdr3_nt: TGTGCCAGCAGTGACGCAGGGAATGAAAAACTGTTTTTT; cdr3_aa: CASSDAGNEKLFF
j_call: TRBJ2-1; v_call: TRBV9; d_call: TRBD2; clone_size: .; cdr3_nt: TGTGCCAGCAGCTCTATAGCGGGGGGCCACTACAATGAGCAGTTCTTC; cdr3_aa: CASSSIAGGHYNEQFF
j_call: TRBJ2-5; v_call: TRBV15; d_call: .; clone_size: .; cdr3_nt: TGTGCCACCAGCAGAGATCGTCTAGCGGAGACCCAGTACTTC; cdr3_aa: CATSRDRLAETQYF
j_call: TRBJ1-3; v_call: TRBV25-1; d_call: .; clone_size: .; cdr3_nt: TGTGCCAGCAGTGAATGGGCCGGGAGCTCTGGAAACACCATATATTTT; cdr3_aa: CASSEWAGSSGNTIYF
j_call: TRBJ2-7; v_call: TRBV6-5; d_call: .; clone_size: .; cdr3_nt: TGTGCCAGCAGTTACTCGCGGGTGGTAAGCTCCTACGAGCAGTACTTC; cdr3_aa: CASSYSRVVSSYEQYF
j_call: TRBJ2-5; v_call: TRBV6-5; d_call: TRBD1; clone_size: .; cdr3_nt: TGTGCCAGCAGTCTCCTAGGGACAGACCAAGAGACCCAGTACTTC; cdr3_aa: CASSLLGTDQETQYF
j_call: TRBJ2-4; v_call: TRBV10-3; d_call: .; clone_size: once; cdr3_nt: TGTGCCATCAGTGAGTCGTTGGGGGGGGCCGGTTCGATAAACATTCAGTACTTC; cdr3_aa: CAISESLGGAGSINIQYF
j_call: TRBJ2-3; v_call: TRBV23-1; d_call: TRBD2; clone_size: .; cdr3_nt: TGCGCCAGCAGTCATCCGGGACTAGCGGTTTTGGATACGCAGTATTTT; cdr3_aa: CASSHPGLAVLDTQYF
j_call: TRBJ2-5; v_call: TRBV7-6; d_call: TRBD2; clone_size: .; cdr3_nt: TGTGCCAGCAGCCCGGATGAGGGACTAGCGGGAGGGGGTGAGACCCAGTACTTC; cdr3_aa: CASSPDEGLAGGGETQYF
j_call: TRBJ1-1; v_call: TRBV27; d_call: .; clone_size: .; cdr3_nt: TGTGCCAGCAAGGGCAGGGCGAACACTGAAGCTTTCTTT; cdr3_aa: CASKGRANTEAFF
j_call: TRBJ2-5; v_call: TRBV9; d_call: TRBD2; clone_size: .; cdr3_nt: TGTGCCAGCAGCGCCGAGGGAGGGCCGGAGACCCAGTACTTC; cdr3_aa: CASSAEGGPETQYF
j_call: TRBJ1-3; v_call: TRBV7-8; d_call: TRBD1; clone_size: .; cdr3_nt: TGTGCCAGCAGCTTAGGATCGGGACAGAATCAATTTAGCTCTGGAAACACCATATATTTT; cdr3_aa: CASSLGSGQNQFSSGNTIYF
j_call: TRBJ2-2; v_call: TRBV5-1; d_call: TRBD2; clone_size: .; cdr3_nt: TGCGCCAGCAGCTCAACTAGCGGGAGCTTCACCGGGGAGCTGTTTTTT; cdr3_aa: CASSSTSGSFTGELFF
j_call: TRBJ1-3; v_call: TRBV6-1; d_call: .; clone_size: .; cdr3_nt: TGTGCCAGCAGTGATAAGGGGCTGGGAAACACCATATATTTT; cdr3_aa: CASSDKGLGNTIYF
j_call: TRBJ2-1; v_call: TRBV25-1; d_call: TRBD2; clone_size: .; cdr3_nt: TGTGCCAGCTGGGATACGGGGACTACTAACAATGAGCAGTTCTTC; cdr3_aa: CASWDTGTTNNEQFF
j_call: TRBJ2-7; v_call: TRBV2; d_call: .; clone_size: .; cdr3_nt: TGTGCCAGCAGCGAGGACACATCTAGTTACGAGCAGTACTTC; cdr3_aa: CASSEDTSSYEQYF
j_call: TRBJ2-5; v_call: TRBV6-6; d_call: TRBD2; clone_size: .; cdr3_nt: TGTGCCAGCAGCTATCTACTAGCGGGCGGGGGGGAGACCCAGTACTTC; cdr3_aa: CASSYLLAGGGETQYF
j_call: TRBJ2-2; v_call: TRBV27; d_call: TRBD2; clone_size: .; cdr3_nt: TGTGCCAGGAGGAGACTAGCGGGAGACCCAGGGGCCGGGGAGCTGTTTTTT; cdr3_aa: CARRRLAGDPGAGELFF
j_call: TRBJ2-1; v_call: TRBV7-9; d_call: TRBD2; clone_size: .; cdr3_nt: TGTGCCAGCAGCGCACGACTAGCGGGGGAAAACAATGAGCAGTTCTTC; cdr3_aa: CASSARLAGENNEQFF
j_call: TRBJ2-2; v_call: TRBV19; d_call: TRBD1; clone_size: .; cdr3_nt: TGTGCCAGTAGTTTCCGGACAGGCACCGGGGAGCTGTTTTTT; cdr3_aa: CASSFRTGTGELFF
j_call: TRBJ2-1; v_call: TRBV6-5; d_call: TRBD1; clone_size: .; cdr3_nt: TGTGCCAGCAGCCTGGGACAGGGGGTCTTCAATGAGCAGTTCTTC; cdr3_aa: CASSLGQGVFNEQFF
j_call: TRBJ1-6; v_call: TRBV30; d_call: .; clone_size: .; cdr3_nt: TGTGCCTGGACTGGACAGCAGAATTCACCCCTCCACTTT; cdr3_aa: CAWTGQQNSPLHF
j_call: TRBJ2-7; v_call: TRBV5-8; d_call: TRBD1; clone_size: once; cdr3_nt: TGTGCCAGCAGCTCGTTGACAGGGGCCTCCTACGAGCAGTACTTC; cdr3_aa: CASSSLTGASYEQYF